Shown below are 21 T cell receptor beta chains from a single sample sequenced in a study of blood T cell repertoires in COVID-19. TCRdb's copy holds only in-frame clones and misses some; the assay was immunoSEQ multiplex PCR. The sample holds 150,000 to 200,000 clones; more than 75% are singletons and the top ten take about 4.2%. The sample comprised peripheral blood. The source of these receptors is a human donor in a cohort sampled during active COVID-19.

V gene TRBV5-5 combines with J gene TRBJ1-2; 9 bases line up with TRBD1. The junction had 7 bases not matched to a gene; V was cut back by 4 bases and J by 3 bases. CDR1 is SGHKS, CDR2 YYEKEE, per germline (reference sequence). This CDR3 has 15 residues. CDR3 amino acids: CASSRTGDADYGYTF. The CDR3 bases are TGTGCCAGCAGCCGGACAGGGGACGCAGACTATGGCTACACCTTC.

The J gene is TRBJ2-2, the V gene TRBV27, with 12 bases matching TRBD2. The CDR3 length is 14 residues. Losses at the gene ends were 6 bases for V and 6 bases for J; bases not matched to a gene: 2. Looked up from germline, CDR1 is MNHEY and CDR2 is SMNVEV (reference sequence). CDR3: CASRLAGGAGELFF. The DNA of the CDR3 is TGTGCCAGCAGACTAGCGGGAGGCGCCGGGGAGCTGTTTTTT.

This chain joins TRBV19 and TRBJ2-6; TRBD1 agrees at 10 bases. The CDR3 extends over 16 amino acids. Per the germline V gene, CDR1 is LNHDA and CDR2 is SQIVND (reference sequence). Trimming took 5 bases from V and 3 from J; bases not matched to a gene: 4. CDR3 nucleotide sequence: TGTGCCAGTAGTGACAGGGGGCGGCGTGGGGCCAACGTCCTGACTTTC. Encoded protein: CASSDRGRRGANVLTF.

This chain links TRBV6-5 with TRBJ2-5; D is perhaps TRBD1 (6 bases). Germline CDR1 MNHEY, CDR2 SVGAGI. The V end lost 5 bases, the J end lost 5 bases, and 12 bases lay between the germline ends. CDR3 length equals 13 residues. CDR3 loop: CASSHETGETQYF. Written as DNA, the CDR3 is TGTGCCAGCAGTCACGAAACAGGGGAGACCCAGTACTTC.

This chain joins TRBV4-1 and TRBJ2-1; 7 nucleotides line up with TRBD1. This CDR3 is built from 16 residues. The germline gives CDR1 MGHRA, CDR2 YSYEKL. J gave up 7 bases and V 4 bases, and 13 bases lay outside the gene matches. CDR3 loop: CASSRITGVQGNEQFF. Written as DNA, the CDR3 is TGCGCCAGCAGCCGCATCACAGGGGTTCAGGGGAATGAGCAGTTCTTC.

A note on this clone: Mismatch with germline at one junction end may stem from a read error. The chain carries TRBV9 and TRBJ2-2; D is possibly TRBD1 (5 bases). The CDR3 sequence is 13 residues long. Germline V gene sequence: CDR1 SGDLS, CDR2 YYNGEE. CDR3 sequence: CASSTLVGAPQVF. CDR3 in DNA: TGTGCCAGCAGTACCCTCGTGGGCGCTCCACAGGTTTTT. The whole variable domain, filled in from reference TRBV9 and TRBJ2-2, reads DSGVTQTPKHLITATGQRVTLRCSPRSGDLSVYWYQQSLDQGLQFLIQYYNGEERAKGNILERFSAQQFPDLHSELNLSSLELGDSALYFCASSTLVGAPQVFGEGSRLTVL.

The chain is built from TRBV10-2 and TRBJ2-5; weak D call: TRBD1 (5 bases). CDR1 is WSHSY, CDR2 SAAADI, per germline. The CDR3 loop spans 17 amino acids. The V gene lost 0 bases and the J gene lost 1 base, with 15 bases spanning the gap. The CDR3 nucleotides are TGCGCCAGCAGTGAGTCGAATCGCAGGACACCCCAAGAGACCCAGTACTTC. This translates into CASSESNRRTPQETQYF.

The rearrangement joins TRBV5-6 to TRBJ2-1; tentatively, D is TRBD1 (5 bases). The CDR3 totals 13 residues. V was clipped by 2 bases and J by 7 bases, with 10 bases between them. Germline-derived CDR1 and CDR2 are SGHDT and YYEEEE. As DNA, the CDR3 is TGTGCCAGCAGCTTCGGCAGGGTAAATGAGCAGTTCTTC. As protein: CASSFGRVNEQFF. Full variable domain (rest looked up from reference TRBV5-6 and TRBJ2-1): DAGVTQSPTHLIKTRGQQVTLRCSPKSGHDTVSWYQQALGQGPQFIFQYYEEEERQRGNFPDRFSGHQFPNYSSELNVNALLLGDSALYLCASSFGRVNEQFFGPGTRLTVL.

This chain connects TRBV7-8 to TRBJ1-1; unclear D gene. Per the germline V gene, CDR1 is SGHVS and CDR2 is FQNEAQ. This CDR3 contains 13 residues. V dropped 7 bases and J dropped 4 bases, with 13 bases sitting between them. The CDR3, as DNA: TGTGCCAGCACCCAGCAGGTTGGCACTGAAGCTTTCTTT. Encoded protein: CASTQQVGTEAFF. The whole variable domain, remainder taken from reference TRBV7-8 and TRBJ1-1, is GAGVSQSPRYKVAKRGQDVALRCDPISGHVSLFWYQQALGQGPEFLTYFQNEAQLDKSGLPSDRFFAERPEGSVSTLKIQRTQQEDSAVYLCASTQQVGTEAFFGQGTRLTVV.

This chain uses TRBV12-3 or TRBV12-4 with TRBJ2-3; D might be TRBD2 (5 bases). CDR3 length: 13 amino acids. The ends were cut back, 10 bases at V and 2 bases at J, with 13 bases in the middle. CDR3 region: CATGERITDTQYF. CDR3 in DNA: TGTGCCACCGGGGAGCGGATCACAGATACGCAGTATTTT.

J is TRBJ1-6 and V is TRBV27; a possible D gene is TRBD1 (6 bases). The germline V gene has CDR1 MNHEY and CDR2 SMNVEV (reference sequence). The CDR3 is 14 amino acids. Trimming shortened V by 3 bases and J by 9 bases, and 12 bases separated the two germline ends. Here the CDR3 reads CASSFLQGASPLHF. As DNA, the CDR3 is TGTGCCAGCAGTTTCCTACAGGGAGCTTCACCCCTCCACTTT.

This chain uses TRBV5-1 with TRBJ2-7; 13 bases align to TRBD2. This CDR3 is 15 amino acids long. In germline, CDR1 is SGHRS, CDR2 YFSETQ. Trimming at V came to 4 bases and at J to 5 bases, leaving 6 bases not matched to a gene. This chain's CDR3 is CASSPLAGGPDEQYF. The CDR3 bases are TGCGCCAGCAGCCCACTAGCGGGAGGGCCGGACGAGCAGTACTTC.

The chain combines TRBV2 with TRBJ2-4; TRBD2 agrees at 9 bases. Germline-derived CDR1 and CDR2 are SNHLY and FYNNEI. V was pared by 5 bases and J by 0 bases, with 2 bases of the junction left unmatched. CDR3 length: 15 residues. The CDR3 nucleotides read TGTGCCAGCAGTTTAGCGGGAGCAGCCAAAAACATTCAGTACTTC. It is translated as CASSLAGAAKNIQYF.

This chain joins TRBV2 and TRBJ2-5; 9 nucleotides agree with TRBD1. This CDR3 has 15 amino acids. Germline trimming cut 4 bases from V and 2 bases from J; bases unmatched to any gene: 5. Germline-derived CDR1 and CDR2 are SNHLY and FYNNEI. CDR3 coding DNA: TGTGCCAGCAGTGCTGACAGGGGGTTACAAGAGACCCAGTACTTC. Its protein is CASSADRGLQETQYF.

The chain carries TRBV5-1 and TRBJ2-5; possibly TRBD1 for D (5 bases). The CDR3 contains 15 residues. Trimming took off 0 bases at V and 2 bases at J, with 11 bases between the two ends. CDR1 and CDR2 from the germline V gene are SGHRS and YFSETQ. Written as DNA, the CDR3 is TGCGCCAGCAGCTTGGGGCAGGGTAAACAAGAGACCCAGTACTTC. Residues: CASSLGQGKQETQYF.

The chain joins TRBV6-1 to TRBJ2-3; D perhaps matches TRBD1 (5 bases). In germline, CDR1 is MNHNS, CDR2 SASEGT. The V end lost 2 bases, the J end lost 5 bases, and 11 bases lay between the germline ends. CDR3 length: 14 residues. CDR3: CASSEQGLRDTQYF. For the CDR3, the DNA is TGTGCCAGCAGTGAACAGGGTCTGAGAGATACGCAGTATTTT.

This rearrangement joins TRBV10-2 to TRBJ1-5; TRBD1 matches at 9 bases. From germline, CDR1 is WSHSY and CDR2 SAAADI. This CDR3 comprises 13 residues. V shed 7 bases, J shed 7 bases, and the junction held 5 bases outside the gene matches. DNA of the CDR3: TGCGCCAGCACAGGACAGGGGAGCCAGCCCCAGCATTTT. This sequence encodes CASTGQGSQPQHF.

Concerning this clone itself: Other DNA sequences in this specimen translate into the identical CDR3. This chain connects TRBV9 to TRBJ2-2; D is possibly TRBD2 (5 bases). Trimming pared 0 bases from V and 3 bases from J, leaving 9 bases between. Looked up from germline, CDR1 is SGDLS and CDR2 is YYNGEE. The CDR3 is 15 amino acids. CDR3 protein: CASSVGGRDTGELFF. CDR3 in DNA: TGTGCCAGCAGCGTAGGTGGGAGAGACACCGGGGAGCTGTTTTTT.

CDR3 amino acids: CAWRTLGGRGAYEQYF. CDR3 sequence (DNA): TGTGCCTGGAGAACTCTAGGGGGCCGAGGGGCCTACGAGCAGTACTTC. The chain employs TRBV30 and TRBJ2-7, with 7 nucleotides matching TRBD1. Losses at the gene ends were 3 bases for V and 2 bases for J; bases not matched to a gene: 13. This CDR3 contains 16 residues. Germline CDR1 and CDR2: GTSNPN and SVGIG (reference sequence).

The genes are TRBV5-1 and TRBJ2-2, with 12 bases fitting TRBD2. J lost 1 base, V lost 3 bases, and 1 base had no gene match. CDR1 and CDR2 (germline): SGHRS, YFSETQ. This CDR3 is built from 16 residues. The CDR3: CASSSGLAGNTGELFF. The CDR3 DNA follows: TGCGCCAGCAGCTCGGGACTAGCGGGGAACACCGGGGAGCTGTTTTTT.

This rearrangement joins TRBV5-1 to TRBJ2-7, with D perhaps matching TRBD1 (6 bases). Germline V gene data show CDR1 as SGHRS and CDR2 as YFSETQ. The CDR3 spans 12 residues. Between the trimmed V and J ends, which lost 5 bases and 2 bases, there was a span of 8 bases. CDR3 residues: CASRQGTYEQYF. The CDR3 bases are TGCGCCAGCAGACAGGGTACCTACGAGCAGTACTTC.